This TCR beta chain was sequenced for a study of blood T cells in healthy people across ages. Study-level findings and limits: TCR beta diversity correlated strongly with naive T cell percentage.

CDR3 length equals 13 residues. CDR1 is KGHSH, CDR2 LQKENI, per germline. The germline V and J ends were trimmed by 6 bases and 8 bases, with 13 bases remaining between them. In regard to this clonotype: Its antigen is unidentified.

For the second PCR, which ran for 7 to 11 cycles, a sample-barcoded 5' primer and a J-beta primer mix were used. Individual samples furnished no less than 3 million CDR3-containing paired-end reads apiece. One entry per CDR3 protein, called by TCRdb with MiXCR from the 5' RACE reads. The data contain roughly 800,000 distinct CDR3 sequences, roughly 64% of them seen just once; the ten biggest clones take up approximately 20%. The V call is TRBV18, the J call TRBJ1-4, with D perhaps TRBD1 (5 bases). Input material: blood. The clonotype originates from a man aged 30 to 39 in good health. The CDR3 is CASSEYRGEKLFF. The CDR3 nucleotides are TGTGCCAGCTCCGAATATAGGGGAGAAAAACTGTTTTTT.